One sample yielded the 12 T cell receptor beta chains listed below, sequenced in a study of Ad26.COV2.S vaccination and SARS-CoV-2 variants. The treatment here: some 20 received Ad26.COV2.S at low or high dose, single or two shots; several received placebo; per-sample allocation not given. Day 63 after the first vaccine or placebo injection was the time point for sampling. The method was immunoSEQ multiplex PCR; TCRdb's version includes in-frame clones alone and lacks a portion of them. The sample lists some 350,000 clones, approximately 81% occurring once. Here the sequenced sample was peripheral blood, taken in a trial of Ad26.COV2.S vaccine versus placebo. Every receptor here comes from a person between 18 and 65 years old who received the Ad26.COV2.S COVID-19 vaccine or a placebo.

The J gene is TRBJ2-7, the V gene TRBV28; possible D gene TRBD1, 6 bases. Germline CDR1 is MDHEN and CDR2 is SYDVKM. This CDR3 is built from 17 residues. Deletions cut 6 bases from V and 3 bases from J, with 24 bases between. The CDR3 DNA reads TGTGCCAGCAGCCTTTATATTTCTACCGGACAGCACTACGAGCAGTACTTC. Amino acids: CASSLYISTGQHYEQYF.

The J gene is TRBJ2-7, the V gene TRBV19; the D gene is possibly TRBD1 (5 bases). The CDR3 runs to 13 residues. Germline CDR1 LNHDA, CDR2 SQIVND (reference sequence). V was clipped by 1 base and J by 3 bases, with 7 bases between them. CDR3 sequence reads: CASSIGQGYEQYF. For the CDR3, the DNA is TGTGCCAGTAGTATAGGGCAGGGCTACGAGCAGTACTTC.

This rearrangement joins TRBV6-1 to TRBJ1-4, with 10 bases lining up with TRBD1. Germline-derived CDR1 and CDR2 are MNHNS and SASEGT. The CDR3 extends over 17 amino acids. V shed 0 bases and J 6 bases; nucleotides not matched to a gene: 7. In DNA form, the CDR3 reads TGTGCCAGCAGTGAAGCCCCCTCGACAGGGGGCTATGAAAAACTGTTTTTT. Its protein is CASSEAPSTGGYEKLFF.

The chain couples TRBV5-6 to TRBJ2-7; 9 positions match TRBD1. This CDR3 has 17 residues. With 1 base clipped from V and 0 bases from J, the junction kept 8 bases outside the gene matches. CDR1 is SGHDT, CDR2 YYEEEE, per germline. This CDR3 is CASSLTRDRVSSYEQYF. The CDR3 coding sequence is TGTGCCAGCAGCTTGACCCGGGACAGGGTAAGCTCCTACGAGCAGTACTTC.

This clone was seen just once. The chain couples TRBV14 to TRBJ1-1; D not certain. V shed 1 base and J shed 1 base, with 7 bases lying between them. CDR1 and CDR2 from the germline V gene are SGHDN and FVKESK. The CDR3 sequence is 14 residues long. In DNA, the CDR3 is TGTGCCAGCAGCCAAGTTCTGCAGAACACTGAAGCTTTCTTT. This gives the protein CASSQVLQNTEAFF.

V is TRBV6-1 and J is TRBJ1-6, with a weak D call TRBD1 (5 bases). Germline CDR1 is MNHNS and CDR2 is SASEGT. The germline V and J ends were trimmed by 4 bases and 7 bases, with 20 bases remaining between them. CDR3 length equals 17 residues. In DNA form, the CDR3 reads TGTGCCAGCAGTGCAAACGAGGGGCAGGGATGGAATTCACCCCTCCACTTT. It translates to CASSANEGQGWNSPLHF.

The CDR3 here is CASSPQEGSPLHF. The CDR3 DNA is TGTGCCAGCAGCCCCCAGGAGGGGTCACCCCTCCACTTT. The gene calls are TRBV6-5 and TRBJ1-6; TRBD1 might be the D (5 bases). The CDR3 covers 13 residues. CDR1 and CDR2 from the germline V gene are MNHEY and SVGAGI. V lost 6 bases and J lost 10, with 13 bases in between.

In this sample, this clone turned up once. J is TRBJ2-3 and V is TRBV4-3; D remains ambiguous. This CDR3 spans 14 amino acids. The germline gives CDR1 LGHNA, CDR2 YSLEER. Between the trimmed V and J ends, which lost 0 bases and 5 bases, there was a span of 9 bases. In DNA, the CDR3 is TGCGCCAGCAGCCAAGAGGGATTGCAAGATACGCAGTATTTT. This gives the protein CASSQEGLQDTQYF.

The chain has TRBV5-6 and TRBJ2-7; D not resolved. CDR3 size: 14 residues. V lost 3 bases and J 9 bases, leaving 19 bases between the germline ends. In germline, CDR1 is SGHDT, CDR2 YYEEEE. For the CDR3, the DNA is TGTGCCAGCAGCTGGAAGGGATCACTACGATCGCAGTACTTC. Protein: CASSWKGSLRSQYF.

The rearrangement uses TRBV27 and TRBJ1-1; no clear D. This CDR3 has 13 residues. Germline CDR1 and CDR2: MNHEY and SMNVEV (reference sequence). V lost 5 bases, J lost 11 bases, and 18 bases lay in between. The CDR3 sequence: CASSPRLREYAFF. CDR3 sequence (DNA): TGTGCCAGCAGTCCACGCCTCCGGGAGTACGCTTTCTTT.

This chain connects TRBV6-5 to TRBJ2-1, with D maybe TRBD2 (6 bases). The V end lost 6 bases, the J end lost 10 bases, and 13 bases lay between the germline ends. CDR3 length equals 12 residues. The germline gives CDR1 MNHEY, CDR2 SVGAGI. CDR3 sequence: CASSNEGGEQFF. Here the CDR3 DNA reads TGTGCCAGCAGCAACGAAGGAGGGGAGCAGTTCTTC.

The rearrangement joins TRBV5-1 to TRBJ2-4; 8 bases agree with TRBD1. V dropped 4 bases and J dropped 0; count of bases not matched to a gene: 6. CDR3 length equals 16 residues. Germline values: CDR1 SGHRS, CDR2 YFSETQ. CDR3 in amino acids: CASSDRDRLAKNIQYF. The CDR3 coding sequence is TGCGCCAGCAGCGACCGGGACAGGCTAGCCAAAAACATTCAGTACTTC.